The present T cell receptor beta chain was sequenced within a study of PD-1 blockade in classical Hodgkin lymphoma. Study-wide results and limits: Compared with baseline, CD4+ but not CD8+ TCR diversity had risen significantly by C4D1. Later analyses included only patients treated at least 1 year post-ASCT.

Germline V lookup: CDR1 SNHLY, CDR2 FYNNEI. CDR3 length: 14 amino acids. The V end lost 6 bases, the J end lost 4 bases, and 12 bases lay between the germline ends. This clone was seen a few times. Its antigen is not known. All patients experienced relapse after autologous stem cell transplantation, and brentuximab vedotin exposure was variable. Repertoires were generated with immunoSEQ multiplex PCR, while TCRdb's copy carries only in-frame clones and drops some. The top ten hold 2.8% of the sample, which has fewer than 100,000 clones, roughly 92% seen once. This clonotype was obtained from a human donor with classical Hodgkin lymphoma. Source: peripheral blood mononuclear cells (PBMCs), taken at baseline. The rearrangement uses TRBV2 and TRBJ2-2, with D perhaps matching TRBD1 or TRBD2 (5 bases each). CDR3 region: CASSGTRATGELFF. The CDR3 DNA sequence: TGTGCCAGCAGCGGGACGAGAGCCACCGGGGAGCTGTTTTTT.